One and the same sample provided the 25 T cell receptor beta chains below, sequenced in a study of T cells in Graves' hyperthyroidism and ophthalmopathy. The TCR beta CDR3 regions underwent amplification using RNA transcripts as the source. HTBI primers were used for first-round RT-PCR of the TCR CDR3. TCRdb re-called the multiplex PCR reads through MiXCR, storing one row per CDR3 protein. Here the sample spans approximately 300,000 distinct CDR3 sequences, more than 15% being singletons. The specimen sequenced was blood. The receptors stem from a woman aged 55-70 years with Graves' ophthalmopathy.

This clonotype was counted many times. The V and J genes are TRBV20-1 and TRBJ2-3; D possibly corresponds to TRBD2 (7 bases). The CDR3 contains 15 residues. The germline gives CDR1 DFQATT, CDR2 SNEGSKA (reference sequence). The CDR3 coding sequence is TGCAGGGGGGGGGCTGGAGGTTCAAGCACAGATACGCAGTATTTT. This codes for CRGGAGGSSTDTQYF.

This clonotype showed up many times. The rearrangement links TRBV27 to TRBJ1-5; perhaps TRBD1 as D (6 bases). V shed 7 bases and J shed 1 base, with 23 bases lying between them. The CDR3 covers 18 residues. The germline V gene encodes CDR1 MNHEY and CDR2 SMNVEV (reference sequence). The CDR3 loop reads CASTHRNREVRSNQPQHF. The CDR3 nucleotides read TGTGCCAGCACTCACCGTAACAGGGAGGTGAGAAGCAATCAGCCCCAGCATTTT.

At least ten counts were recorded for this clonotype. The J gene is TRBJ2-7, the V gene TRBV5-1, with D tentatively TRBD1 or TRBD2 (5 bases each). Deletions cut 0 bases from V and 5 bases from J, with 15 bases between. Germline assignment: CDR1 SGHRS and CDR2 YFSETQ. This CDR3 has 15 amino acids. The CDR3 reads CASSLATQRGDEQYF. The CDR3 DNA reads as TGCGCCAGCAGCTTGGCCACACAGAGGGGCGACGAGCAGTACTTC.

This clonotype was detected a few times. The chain couples TRBV5-1 to TRBJ1-6, with 9 positions matching TRBD1. Germline assignment: CDR1 SGHRS and CDR2 YFSETQ. The J segment lost 7 bases and the V segment lost 4 bases, leaving 6 bases of the junction unmatched. The CDR3 extends over 15 amino acids. The chain's CDR3 is CASSPAGTGNSPLHF. CDR3 in DNA: TGCGCCAGCAGCCCAGCCGGGACAGGGAATTCACCCCTCCACTTT. The full variable domain, in which reference TRBV5-1 and TRBJ1-6 provide the parts outside the CDR3, is KAGVTQTPRYLIKTRGQQVTLSCSPISGHRSVSWYQQTPGQGLQFLFEYFSETQRNKGNFPGRFSGRQFSNSRSEMNVSTLELGDSALYLCASSPAGTGNSPLHFGNGTRLTVT.

This clonotype was found many times. The chain couples TRBV12-3 or TRBV12-4 to TRBJ2-1; the D is unclear. V was clipped by 3 bases and J by 8 bases, with 11 bases between them. The CDR3 length is 13 residues. The CDR3 sequence is CASSFLVGDEQFF. The CDR3 DNA sequence: TGTGCCAGCAGTTTCTTGGTTGGCGATGAGCAGTTCTTC.

In the case of this clonotype: A much larger clone lies a single base off, so this may be a read error. The gene calls are TRBV2 and TRBJ1-2, with D uncertain. The germline V gene encodes CDR1 SNHLY and CDR2 FYNNEI. V lost 7 bases and J 8 bases, leaving 20 bases between the germline ends. The CDR3 sequence is 14 residues long. The CDR3 bases are TGTGCCAGCAATCGTTTGCCGAGTCTCGAAGGCTACACCTTC. This gives the protein CASNRLPSLEGYTF.

This clonotype was counted a few times. V and J are TRBV25-1 and TRBJ1-1, with D maybe TRBD1 (5 bases). CDR1 and CDR2 (germline): MGHDK, SYGVNS. V was clipped by 2 bases and J by 1 base, with 14 bases between them. The CDR3 sequence is 16 residues long. The CDR3 is CASSEMEGRTNTEAFF. The CDR3 DNA sequence: TGTGCCAGCAGTGAAATGGAGGGACGCACGAACACTGAAGCTTTCTTT.

This clonotype has a count of ten or more. This chain joins TRBV6-1 and TRBJ2-3; 7 nucleotides line up with TRBD2. The CDR3 contains 16 residues. Germline V gene lookup returns CDR1 MNHNS and CDR2 SASEGT. Trimming cost V 3 bases and J 4 bases; bases outside gene matches: 10. The CDR3 DNA follows: TGTGCCAGCAGTGACTGGGGCGGGAGTGGCGCAGATACGCAGTATTTT. As protein: CASSDWGGSGADTQYF.

This rearrangement joins TRBV28 to TRBJ2-7; a possible D gene is TRBD1 (5 bases). This CDR3 is 15 amino acids long. CDR1 and CDR2 from the germline V gene are MDHEN and SYDVKM. The V and J ends lost 4 bases and 2 bases respectively, with 15 bases between them. The CDR3 DNA reads TGTGCCAGCAGTTCCCCAAGGGGATACCCCTACGAGCAGTACTTC. Protein sequence: CASSSPRGYPYEQYF.

The rearrangement joins TRBV5-1 to TRBJ2-7, with TRBD1 identical over 9 bases. The CDR3 extends over 15 amino acids. Germline trimming cut 3 bases from V and 5 bases from J; bases unmatched to any gene: 9. In germline, CDR1 is SGHRS, CDR2 YFSETQ. The CDR3 reads CASSSGQGSPDEQYF. The CDR3, as DNA: TGCGCCAGCAGCTCCGGACAGGGGAGTCCCGACGAGCAGTACTTC.

The rearrangement links TRBV4-1 to TRBJ1-1, with D possibly matching TRBD1 (5 bases). This CDR3 is built from 13 residues. Germline CDR1 and CDR2: MGHRA and YSYEKL. Trimming stripped 3 bases from V and 6 bases from J, with 11 bases between. The CDR3 nucleotides read TGCGCCAGCAGCCATGCGGGGGGGGCTGAAGCTTTCTTT. Protein sequence: CASSHAGGAEAFF.

The chain carries TRBV12-3 or TRBV12-4 and TRBJ2-3; D perhaps matches TRBD1 (6 bases). V lost 2 bases to trimming and J lost 2 bases, with 11 bases between them. The CDR3 is made up of 15 amino acids. DNA for the CDR3: TGTGCCAGCAGTTTACAGGGGACCCTCACAGATACGCAGTATTTT. Translated: CASSLQGTLTDTQYF.

The sample holds many counts of this clonotype. The rearrangement uses TRBV5-1 and TRBJ2-3, with TRBD2 as a possible D gene (5 bases). The CDR3 is 16 amino acids. Germline loops: CDR1 SGHRS, CDR2 YFSETQ. With 7 bases removed from V and 5 bases from J, the gap between germline ends came to 23 bases. The CDR3 DNA is TGCGCCAGCGCCGCGGGTAGCCACCTCCCTGAAGATACGCAGTATTTT. Protein sequence: CASAAGSHLPEDTQYF.

This clonotype came up many times. The chain couples TRBV7-3 to TRBJ2-7, with 7 bases identical to TRBD2. The germline V gene has CDR1 SGHTA and CDR2 FQGTGA. The CDR3 has 14 amino acids. Trimming at V came to 2 bases and at J to 6 bases, leaving 7 bases not matched to a gene. The CDR3 here is CASSLEGGPSEQYF. The DNA of the CDR3 is TGTGCCAGCAGCTTAGAGGGAGGGCCCTCCGAGCAGTACTTC.

In this sample, this clonotype turned up many times. V gene TRBV20-1 combines with J gene TRBJ2-5, with D uncertain. Germline V gene sequence: CDR1 DFQATT, CDR2 SNEGSKA (reference sequence). The ends were cut back, 6 bases at V and 4 bases at J, with 15 bases in the middle. The CDR3 sequence is 13 residues long. In DNA, the CDR3 is TGCAGTGCCCCCACGGACCTGGGAGAGACCCAGTACTTC. This translates into CSAPTDLGETQYF.

The chain links TRBV5-8 to TRBJ2-2; D unclear. This CDR3 has 14 amino acids. V was pared by 5 bases and J by 7 bases, with 15 bases between. Germline lookup yields CDR1 SGHTS and CDR2 YDEGEE. CDR3 nucleotide sequence: TGTGCCAGCAGTAAGATTTTTTTGGTCGGGGAGCTGTTTTTT. Its protein product is CASSKIFLVGELFF.

A remark on this clonotype: This may stem from a read error, because a much larger clone lies one nucleotide away. The chain employs TRBV30 and TRBJ2-1, with 10 bases aligning to TRBD2. CDR1 and CDR2 (germline): GTSNPN, SVGIG (reference sequence). V was pared by 2 bases and J by 7 bases, with 5 bases of the junction left unmatched. There are 14 residues in the CDR3. CDR3 sequence reads: CAWSLAGAVNEQFF. The CDR3 DNA reads TGTGCCTGGAGTCTAGCGGGAGCGGTGAATGAGCAGTTCTTC.

V and J are TRBV12-3 or TRBV12-4 and TRBJ1-1, with D tentatively TRBD1 (5 bases). The V and J ends lost 3 bases and 1 base respectively, with 9 bases between them. The CDR3 extends over 14 amino acids. Here the CDR3 DNA reads TGTGCCAGCAGTTTCGATGACAGGAACACTGAAGCTTTCTTT. Residues: CASSFDDRNTEAFF.

The chain joins TRBV4-3 to TRBJ2-1; 10 nucleotides match TRBD2. Germline V gene sequence: CDR1 LGHNA, CDR2 YSLEER. The CDR3 runs 20 residues. Trimming removed 1 base from V and 1 base from J; junction bases left unmatched: 13. The CDR3 protein is CASSQASLAGATFSYNEQFF. The DNA of the CDR3 is TGCGCCAGCAGCCAAGCTTCCCTAGCGGGGGCCACCTTTTCCTACAATGAGCAGTTCTTC.

This clonotype was seen ten or more times. The genes are TRBV12-3 or TRBV12-4 and TRBJ1-5; TRBD1 is a possible D gene (5 bases). This CDR3 region has 18 residues. Trimming left V 3 bases short and J 2 bases short, with 20 bases between. The CDR3 nucleotides read TGTGCCAGCAGTTTTGCGGCGGGGACGAATTTTGGCAATCAGCCCCAGCATTTT. It yields the protein CASSFAAGTNFGNQPQHF.

The chain combines TRBV7-3 with TRBJ2-4; D is possibly TRBD1 or TRBD2 (5 bases each). Trimming removed 2 bases at V and 11 bases at J, with 16 bases between. This CDR3 region has 14 residues. The germline CDR1 and CDR2 sequences are SGHTA and FQGTGA. This chain's CDR3 is CASSLVGGDSLQYF. In DNA, the CDR3 is TGTGCCAGCAGCTTAGTTGGGGGAGACAGCCTTCAGTACTTC.

This clonotype was found many times. An end of the junction does not agree with germline; a read error may underlie this. The J gene is TRBJ2-3, the V gene TRBV28; D remains ambiguous. The CDR3 is 18 residues long. The V gene's germline CDR1 is MDHEN and CDR2 SYDVKM. CDR3 sequence reads: CANSLMGGNRRNTDTQYF. DNA of the CDR3: TGTGCCAACAGTTTAATGGGCGGTAATCGGAGAAACACAGATACGCAGTATTTT.

V and J are TRBV4-1 and TRBJ1-5; 7 positions agree with TRBD1. Germline CDR1 MGHRA, CDR2 YSYEKL. The CDR3 consists of 18 residues. Germline trimming cut 0 bases from V and 3 bases from J; bases unmatched to any gene: 11. DNA for the CDR3: TGCGCCAGCAGCCAAGATATTCCGGCCAGGGGGGACAATCAGCCCCAGCATTTT. Translated: CASSQDIPARGDNQPQHF.

This clonotype was counted ten times or more. V and J are TRBV5-6 and TRBJ1-5; no clear D. Germline lookup yields CDR1 SGHDT and CDR2 YYEEEE. The germline V and J ends were trimmed by 0 bases and 7 bases, with 14 bases remaining between them. This CDR3 is 15 amino acids long. The chain's CDR3 is CASSLGSAGGQPQHF. CDR3 DNA: TGTGCCAGCAGCTTGGGCTCGGCGGGAGGGCAGCCCCAGCATTTT.

The chain is built from TRBV29-1 and TRBJ1-2; TRBD1 is a possible D gene (6 bases). Between the trimmed V and J ends, which lost 3 bases and 6 bases, there was a span of 11 bases. The germline V gene encodes CDR1 SQVTM and CDR2 ANQGSEA. This CDR3 is 12 amino acids long. This CDR3 is CSVEGAVHGYTF. CDR3 bases: TGCAGCGTTGAGGGGGCGGTACATGGCTACACCTTC. The full variable domain, with the rest looked up from reference TRBV29-1 and TRBJ1-2, is SAVISQKPSRDICQRGTSLTIQCQVDSQVTMMFWYRQQPGQSLTLIATANQGSEATYESGFVIDKFPISRPNLTFSTLTVSNMSPEDSSIYLCSVEGAVHGYTFGSGTRLTVV.